This T cell receptor beta chain was recorded in a study of blood T cells in healthy people across ages. On this clonotype itself: Its matching antigen is unknown.

This CDR3 spans 16 amino acids. V shed 3 bases and J shed 0 bases, with 9 bases lying between them. Broader study findings: Significant beta diversity loss was already apparent by age around 36, declining roughly linearly.

The second PCR ran roughly 7 to 11 cycles with a sample-barcoded 5' primer and J-beta primers. Each of the cDNA molecules was tagged by a template-switch adaptor with 12 random nucleotides. TCRdb used MiXCR to reprocess the 5' RACE reads, holding one entry per CDR3 protein. The sample lists 650,000 to 700,000 distinct CDR3 sequences, 40% to 65% occurring once. The clonotype comes from a woman of 80 years or more in good health. The chain carries TRBV12-3 or TRBV12-4 and TRBJ2-6, with a possible D match to TRBD1 (5 bases). The sample taken for sequencing was blood. CDR3 amino acids: CASSFYRPSGANVLTF. The CDR3 DNA follows: TGTGCCAGCAGTTTTTACAGGCCCTCTGGGGCCAACGTCCTGACTTTC.